A single sample gave rise to the 30 T cell receptor beta chains below, sequenced in a study of blood T cells in healthy people across ages. Primers used in a second PCR of roughly 7 to 12 cycles were a sample-barcoded 5' primer and a J-beta primer mix. One entry per CDR3 protein, called by TCRdb with MiXCR from the 5' RACE reads. Of 650,000 to 800,000 distinct CDR3 sequences listed, around 45% are singletons. Sequenced sample: blood. These receptors originate from a man aged 55 to 69 in good health.

V is TRBV20-1 and J is TRBJ2-3, with a tentative D call TRBD1 (6 bases). Germline assignment: CDR1 DFQATT and CDR2 SNEGSKA (reference sequence). V was pared by 3 bases and J by 2 bases, with 15 bases between. The CDR3 runs to 15 residues. The chain's CDR3 is CSASGGRGTTDTQYF. The CDR3 bases are TGCAGTGCTAGTGGGGGCAGGGGAACCACAGATACGCAGTATTTT.

There are a few counts of this clonotype. The V call is TRBV9, the J call TRBJ2-6; D gene uncertain. The CDR3 spans 14 residues. Trimming cost V 4 bases and J 3 bases, with 8 bases left between them. Germline V gives CDR1 SGDLS, CDR2 YYNGEE. CDR3 coding DNA: TGTGCCAGCAGCCCCGATGGTGGGGCCAACGTCCTGACTTTC. This gives the protein CASSPDGGANVLTF.

This clonotype appeared a few times. The chain joins TRBV30 to TRBJ2-5, with 9 bases matching TRBD1. CDR3 length: 13 residues. Germline trimming cut 3 bases from V and 11 bases from J; bases unmatched to any gene: 10. Germline V CDR1 and CDR2: GTSNPN, SVGIG (reference sequence). CDR3 sequence (DNA): TGTGCCTGGAGGGGACAGGGCCTATGGGAGCAGTACTTC. Its translation is CAWRGQGLWEQYF.

This rearrangement joins TRBV6-2 or TRBV6-3 to TRBJ2-7; perhaps TRBD1 as D (6 bases). CDR1 and CDR2 (germline): MNHEY, SVGEGT. This CDR3 is 15 amino acids long. The V gene lost 0 bases and the J gene lost 6 bases, with 15 bases spanning the gap. The DNA for the CDR3 is TGTGCCAGCAGTTACTCAGGGACAACAGCGGTCGAGCAGTACTTC. Its translation: CASSYSGTTAVEQYF.

V usage is TRBV12-3 or TRBV12-4 and J usage is TRBJ1-2, with 8 bases fitting TRBD1. CDR3 length: 14 residues. J gave up 5 bases and V 6 bases, and 8 bases lay outside the gene matches. Here the CDR3 DNA reads TGTGCCAGCAGGGGGAAAGACAGGGGATATGGCTACACCTTC. Translated, it gives CASRGKDRGYGYTF.

The chain uses TRBV10-3 and TRBJ2-3; D may match TRBD1 or TRBD2 (5 bases each). Trimming stripped 2 bases from V and 2 bases from J, with 11 bases between. The CDR3 runs 15 residues. Germline V gene sequence: CDR1 ENHRY, CDR2 SYGVKD. The CDR3 nucleotides read TGTGCCATCAGTGAGAACACGGGGCACACAGATACGCAGTATTTT. It codes for CAISENTGHTDTQYF.

The rearrangement links TRBV9 to TRBJ2-2, with a possible D match to TRBD1 (5 bases). Germline CDR1 SGDLS, CDR2 YYNGEE. The CDR3 is 16 residues long. The V and J ends lost 4 bases and 0 bases respectively, with 13 bases between them. CDR3 protein: CASSNSGKTNTGELFF. The CDR3 DNA follows: TGTGCCAGCAGCAATTCAGGGAAAACGAACACCGGGGAGCTGTTTTTT. The full variable domain, rest sourced from reference TRBV9 and TRBJ2-2, is DSGVTQTPKHLITATGQRVTLRCSPRSGDLSVYWYQQSLDQGLQFLIQYYNGEERAKGNILERFSAQQFPDLHSELNLSSLELGDSALYFCASSNSGKTNTGELFFGEGSRLTVL.

The chain joins TRBV14 to TRBJ2-1; TRBD1 agrees at 8 bases. The CDR3 is made up of 20 amino acids. Germline V gives CDR1 SGHDN, CDR2 FVKESK. V was pared by 3 bases and J by 0 bases, with 16 bases of the junction left unmatched. The CDR3 DNA reads as TGTGCCAGCAGCCAGGATCTTCCGAACAGGGGGTCGAGCTCCTACAATGAGCAGTTCTTC. Translated: CASSQDLPNRGSSSYNEQFF.

V gene TRBV30 combines with J gene TRBJ2-1, with D possibly being TRBD1 (6 bases). The V gene's germline CDR1 is GTSNPN and CDR2 SVGIG (reference sequence). CDR3 size: 16 residues. V lost 0 bases to trimming and J lost 8 bases, with 20 bases between them. The CDR3 region is CAWSVLTGYSPDEQFF. The DNA for the CDR3 is TGTGCCTGGAGTGTACTTACAGGGTATAGCCCGGATGAGCAGTTCTTC. The full variable domain, with the rest looked up from reference TRBV30 and TRBJ2-1, is SQTIHQWPATLVQPVGSPLSLECTVEGTSNPNLYWYRQAAGRGLQLLFYSVGIGQISSEVPQNLSASRPQDRQFILSSKKLLLSDSGFYLCAWSVLTGYSPDEQFFGPGTRLTVL.

The chain has TRBV5-1 and TRBJ2-5; D is perhaps TRBD2 (5 bases). There are 17 residues in the CDR3. Germline values: CDR1 SGHRS, CDR2 YFSETQ. With 3 bases removed from V and 11 bases from J, the gap between germline ends came to 29 bases. CDR3 bases: TGCGCCAGCAGCTCCCGACCGGGCGGGTTTTCGAACAATGAGCAGTACTTC. Its translation: CASSSRPGGFSNNEQYF.

The rearrangement joins TRBV20-1 to TRBJ1-1; the match to TRBD1 covers 7 bases. Germline V gene lookup returns CDR1 DFQATT and CDR2 SNEGSKA (reference sequence). The CDR3 extends over 12 amino acids. J was trimmed by 6 bases and V by 4 bases; bases with no gene match: 5. CDR3 sequence: CSATRQGPEAFF. Written as DNA, the CDR3 is TGCAGTGCTACGAGACAGGGACCTGAAGCTTTCTTT.

V gene TRBV27 combines with J gene TRBJ1-6; TRBD1 is a possible D gene (6 bases). Trimming removed 5 bases at V and 10 bases at J, with 15 bases between. Germline assignment: CDR1 MNHEY and CDR2 SMNVEV (reference sequence). There are 14 residues in the CDR3. This chain's CDR3 is CASSPGTSDSPLHF. The DNA for the CDR3 is TGTGCCAGCAGTCCCGGGACATCGGACTCACCCCTCCACTTT.

The chain combines TRBV9 with TRBJ2-2; a possible D gene is TRBD2 (5 bases). This CDR3 is built from 13 residues. Trimming cost V 0 bases and J 6 bases, with 6 bases left between them. Germline CDR1 SGDLS, CDR2 YYNGEE. The CDR3 reads CASSVGGSGELFF. As DNA, the CDR3 is TGTGCCAGCAGCGTAGGAGGGTCCGGGGAGCTGTTTTTT.

The genes are TRBV10-3 and TRBJ1-2; no clear D. Germline CDR1 reads ENHRY; CDR2 reads SYGVKD. V lost 0 bases and J 8 bases, leaving 10 bases between the germline ends. The CDR3 consists of 13 residues. The CDR3, as DNA: TGTGCCATCAGTGAGTCATGGGGTGAGGGCTACACCTTC. Translated: CAISESWGEGYTF.

V gene TRBV6-2 or TRBV6-3 combines with J gene TRBJ2-7; 8 bases are a match to TRBD1. V lost 5 bases and J lost 1; bases outside the gene matches: 10. The germline gives CDR1 MNHEY, CDR2 SVGEGT. The CDR3 runs 16 residues. The CDR3 DNA sequence: TGTGCCAGCAGTAAGAATCCGGACAGGGATTCCTACGAGCAGTACTTC. Translation gives CASSKNPDRDSYEQYF.

The CDR3 loop reads CASSLASPGAETQYF. The CDR3, as DNA: TGTGCCAGCAGCTTAGCGTCTCCGGGGGCGGAGACCCAGTACTTC. The chain is built from TRBV7-2 and TRBJ2-5, with D possibly being TRBD1 or TRBD2 (6 bases each). CDR3 length: 15 amino acids. Looked up from germline, CDR1 is SGHTA and CDR2 is FQGNSA. The V and J ends lost 0 bases and 5 bases respectively, with 13 bases between them.

This chain links TRBV10-3 with TRBJ2-5, with D perhaps TRBD1 or TRBD2 (5 bases each). CDR3 length: 13 amino acids. Germline lookup yields CDR1 ENHRY and CDR2 SYGVKD. V gave up 0 bases and J gave up 5 bases, with 7 bases separating them. CDR3 bases: TGTGCCATCAGTGAGTCGGGGGTGGAGACCCAGTACTTC. This sequence encodes CAISESGVETQYF.

This clonotype was observed many times. V gene TRBV20-1 combines with J gene TRBJ1-2; the match to TRBD1 covers 8 bases. J was trimmed by 3 bases and V by 5 bases; bases with no gene match: 2. The CDR3 sequence is 12 residues long. Germline values: CDR1 DFQATT, CDR2 SNEGSKA (reference sequence). The CDR3 here is CSAPQGDYGYTF. The CDR3, as DNA: TGCAGTGCTCCACAGGGGGACTATGGCTACACCTTC.

This clonotype was observed a few times. The chain joins TRBV20-1 to TRBJ1-2; 7 nucleotides align to TRBD1. CDR1 DFQATT and CDR2 SNEGSKA come from the germline V gene (reference sequence). The CDR3 runs to 13 residues. V gave up 7 bases and J gave up 4 bases; unmatched junction bases: 9. The CDR3 DNA sequence: TGCAGTGGCATACCAGGGGGAGCCTATGGCTACACCTTC. This translates into CSGIPGGAYGYTF.

In its sample, this clonotype was seen a few times. Written as DNA, the CDR3 is TGTGCCAGCAGCTTAGGGTACAGGTTAACCTACGAGCAGTACTTC. Protein: CASSLGYRLTYEQYF. The chain recombines TRBV7-9 with TRBJ2-7, with a tentative D call TRBD1 (5 bases). This CDR3 spans 15 amino acids. V gave up 1 base and J gave up 2 bases, with 12 bases separating them. CDR1 is SEHNR and CDR2 is FQNEAQ in the germline V gene (reference sequence).

This clonotype was picked up a small number of times. The chain has TRBV4-3 and TRBJ1-4; D remains ambiguous. The CDR3 length is 16 residues. The germline V and J ends were trimmed by 0 bases and 5 bases, with 13 bases remaining between them. The germline CDR1 and CDR2 sequences are LGHNA and YSLEER. The CDR3 DNA follows: TGCGCCAGCAGCCAAGATCCCCAGGTTCGCAATGAAAAACTGTTTTTT. Its protein product is CASSQDPQVRNEKLFF.

The CDR3 region is CASSAHALAGGTDTQYF. DNA of the CDR3: TGTGCCAGCAGCGCCCACGCACTAGCGGGGGGCACAGATACGCAGTATTTT. The chain employs TRBV9 and TRBJ2-3, with TRBD2 identical over 11 bases. J lost 1 base, V lost 3 bases, and 7 bases had no gene match. The CDR3 has 17 residues. Germline V gene data show CDR1 as SGDLS and CDR2 as YYNGEE. Full variable domain (outside the CDR3, taken from reference TRBV9 and TRBJ2-3): DSGVTQTPKHLITATGQRVTLRCSPRSGDLSVYWYQQSLDQGLQFLIQYYNGEERAKGNILERFSAQQFPDLHSELNLSSLELGDSALYFCASSAHALAGGTDTQYFGPGTRLTVL.

The V gene is TRBV6-5, the J gene TRBJ2-3; D perhaps matches TRBD2 (6 bases). The germline V gene encodes CDR1 MNHEY and CDR2 SVGAGI. Trimming removed 2 bases at V and 4 bases at J, with 10 bases between. The CDR3 consists of 14 residues. The CDR3 DNA reads as TGTGCCAGCAGTTACGGGACTCGGCCAGATACGCAGTATTTT. Translated: CASSYGTRPDTQYF.

The V gene is TRBV20-1, the J gene TRBJ2-7; 9 bases fit TRBD1. Germline V gene data show CDR1 as DFQATT and CDR2 as SNEGSKA (reference sequence). With 1 base clipped from V and 6 bases from J, the junction kept 28 bases outside the gene matches. The CDR3 runs 21 residues. CDR3 nucleotide sequence: TGCAGTGCTAGAGCCCCCCCACAGGGGGCGCGTAGAGTTGGCGGGACTCGCGAGCAGTACTTC. This codes for CSARAPPQGARRVGGTREQYF.

This clonotype was picked up many times. The CDR3 sequence is CASSQDSGRYGYTF. The DNA of the CDR3 is TGCGCCAGCAGCCAAGACTCGGGGCGGTATGGCTACACCTTC. V and J are TRBV4-1 and TRBJ1-2, with a weak D call TRBD1 (5 bases). Germline CDR1 is MGHRA and CDR2 is YSYEKL. Trimming removed 0 bases from V and 5 bases from J, with 10 bases in between. The CDR3 extends over 14 amino acids.

The J gene is TRBJ2-1, the V gene TRBV16; D is uncertain. V gave up 4 bases and J gave up 4 bases, with 14 bases separating them. There are 15 residues in the CDR3. Per germline, CDR1 KGHSY and CDR2 FQNENV. The DNA of the CDR3 is TGTGCCAGCAGCCCACATCCCCAGGAGTACAATGAGCAGTTCTTC. Translating it yields CASSPHPQEYNEQFF.

The CDR3 coding sequence is TGTGCCAGCAGCCCCCGTGTCCCTAGTTGGTCCTACAATGAGCAGTTCTTC. It translates to CASSPRVPSWSYNEQFF. The chain couples TRBV7-2 to TRBJ2-1; D gene unclear. Per germline, CDR1 SGHTA and CDR2 FQGNSA. The V and J ends lost 5 bases and 1 base respectively, with 18 bases between them. This CDR3 has 17 amino acids. Together with reference TRBV7-2 and TRBJ2-1, the CDR3 gives the full variable domain: GAGVSQSPSNKVTEKGKDVELRCDPISGHTALYWYRQSLGQGLEFLIYFQGNSAPDKSGLPSDRFSAERTGGSVSTLTIQRTQQEDSAVYLCASSPRVPSWSYNEQFFGPGTRLTVL.

V usage is TRBV20-1 and J usage is TRBJ2-1, with D perhaps matching TRBD2 (6 bases). The CDR3 has 14 residues. Trimming removed 2 bases from V and 8 bases from J, with 16 bases in between. Looked up from germline, CDR1 is DFQATT and CDR2 is SNEGSKA (reference sequence). The CDR3 DNA reads as TGCAGTGCTAGATTCCTTGGAGGGTACGATGAGCAGTTCTTC. Translation gives CSARFLGGYDEQFF.

The chain is built from TRBV18 and TRBJ1-4; D is unresolved. V was clipped by 2 bases and J by 7 bases, with 8 bases between them. CDR1 is KGHSH, CDR2 LQKENI, per germline. This CDR3 contains 13 residues. The CDR3 nucleotides read TGTGCCAGCTCACCAAATGGATTTGAAAAACTGTTTTTT. This codes for CASSPNGFEKLFF.

The chain is built from TRBV4-3 and TRBJ2-4, with a possible D match to TRBD2 (6 bases). Germline CDR1 is LGHNA and CDR2 is YSLEER. The V end lost 3 bases, the J end lost 6 bases, and 18 bases lay between the germline ends. There are 16 residues in the CDR3. CDR3 region: CASSQDPEGRGNIQYF. CDR3 DNA: TGCGCCAGCAGCCAGGACCCCGAAGGGCGGGGAAACATTCAGTACTTC.